The 26 T cell receptor beta chains listed next were all sequenced from one sample in a study of early T cells in non-severe SARS-CoV-2 infection (dated by TCRdb to about 2021). Library generation was performed with 5' RACE. The instrument given in TCRdb is NextSeq 500. TCRdb reprocessed the public reads (quality trimming at Q25 with fastp, clone calling with MiXCR) and kept in-frame beta chains. Rows are combined by CDR3 protein, so each entry shows the most common genes and DNA. This sample lists about 64,000 distinct CDR3 sequences; 10% to 12% were detected once. Jointly, the top ten make up 2.5% to 3.5% of the sample. The material sequenced was whole blood, taken at baseline. All receptors come from an adult who was a healthcare worker with PCR-confirmed SARS-CoV-2 infection or an uninfected control (not recorded which).

The CDR3 bases are TGTGCCAGTATGGGCGCGGGTGGTAATGAGCAGTTCTTC. It translates to CASMGAGGNEQFF. The chain carries TRBV19 and TRBJ2-1; possibly TRBD2 for D (5 bases). The V gene's germline CDR1 is LNHDA and CDR2 SQIVND (reference sequence). This CDR3 spans 13 amino acids. V lost 7 bases, J lost 7 bases, and 14 bases lay in between.

This chain connects TRBV30 to TRBJ1-3; tentative D call: TRBD1 (5 bases). V lost 2 bases and J lost 0, with 14 bases in between. Germline CDR1 and CDR2: GTSNPN and SVGIG (reference sequence). The CDR3 is 16 amino acids. The CDR3 DNA reads TGTGCCTGGAGTACCCTCGGGGGAAGCTCTGGAAACACCATATATTTT. It yields the protein CAWSTLGGSSGNTIYF. Full variable domain (outside the CDR3, taken from reference TRBV30 and TRBJ1-3): SQTIHQWPATLVQPVGSPLSLECTVEGTSNPNLYWYRQAAGRGLQLLFYSVGIGQISSEVPQNLSASRPQDRQFILSSKKLLLSDSGFYLCAWSTLGGSSGNTIYFGEGSWLTVV.

In this sample, this clonotype turned up a few times. This chain uses TRBV27 with TRBJ1-3, with D unclear. The germline V gene has CDR1 MNHEY and CDR2 SMNVEV (reference sequence). Trimming cost V 6 bases and J 0 bases, with 6 bases left between them. The CDR3 has 13 residues. CDR3 sequence: CASRESSGNTIYF. DNA of the CDR3: TGTGCCAGCAGGGAAAGCTCTGGAAACACCATATATTTT.

The DNA of the CDR3 is TGTGCCAGCTCATCAAGGGACACCACACCGGGCGAGCAGTACTTC. Translation gives CASSSRDTTPGEQYF. The rearrangement uses TRBV18 and TRBJ2-7, with D possibly matching TRBD1 (6 bases). The CDR3 is 15 amino acids. The germline CDR1 and CDR2 sequences are KGHSH and LQKENI. Trimming cost V 5 bases and J 6 bases, with 20 bases left between them.

This chain joins TRBV6-6 and TRBJ2-5; TRBD2 aligns across 14 bases. V was clipped by 6 bases and J by 1 base; unmatched bases: 1. The CDR3 loop spans 15 amino acids. CDR1 and CDR2 (germline): MNHNY, SVGAGI (reference sequence). The CDR3 coding sequence is TGTGCCAGCAGGGGGACTAGCGGGGGCCAAGAGACCCAGTACTTC. Translated, it gives CASRGTSGGQETQYF.

On this clonotype itself: One end of the junction fails to match germline, which may point to a read error. The chain combines TRBV5-1 with TRBJ2-3; no firm D call. This CDR3 is built from 15 residues. Germline lookup yields CDR1 SGHRS and CDR2 YFSETQ. Here the CDR3 reads CACSLESADTDTQYF. The CDR3 nucleotides read TGCGCCTGCAGCTTGGAGTCCGCCGACACAGATACGCAGTATTTT. Supplemented by reference TRBV5-1 and TRBJ2-3, the full variable domain reads KAGVTQTPRYLIKTRGQQVTLSCSPISGHRSVSWYQQTPGQGLQFLFEYFSETQRNKGNFPGRFSGRQFSNSRSEMNVSTLELGDSALYLCACSLESADTDTQYFGPGTRLTVL.

This chain joins TRBV20-1 and TRBJ2-3; 11 bases fit TRBD2. Germline CDR1 and CDR2: DFQATT and SNEGSKA (reference sequence). The CDR3 loop spans 16 amino acids. The junction had 7 bases not matched to a gene; V was cut back by 5 bases and J by 0 bases. CDR3 DNA sequence: TGCAGTGCTGGAATAGCGGGGGGGCCGAGCACAGATACGCAGTATTTT. As protein: CSAGIAGGPSTDTQYF.

The V gene is TRBV7-2, the J gene TRBJ2-1; TRBD2 matches at 8 bases. The CDR3 is made up of 15 amino acids. V was clipped by 2 bases and J by 1 base; unmatched bases: 1. Germline assignment: CDR1 SGHTA and CDR2 FQGNSA. The CDR3 sequence is CASSLPGGSYNEQFF. The CDR3 DNA follows: TGTGCCAGCAGCTTACCGGGGGGGTCCTACAATGAGCAGTTCTTC.

V and J are TRBV20-1 and TRBJ1-1, with 8 bases lining up with TRBD1. The CDR3 contains 14 residues. The germline V gene encodes CDR1 DFQATT and CDR2 SNEGSKA (reference sequence). After removal of 3 bases from V and 3 bases from J, the junction contained 6 bases not matched to a gene. CDR3 residues: CSASNARGHTEAFF. The CDR3 DNA sequence: TGCAGTGCTAGTAATGCCAGGGGGCACACTGAAGCTTTCTTT.

The table lists this clonotype with a few counts. The gene calls are TRBV3-1 and TRBJ1-2; 7 bases agree with TRBD1. Germline V lookup: CDR1 LGHDT, CDR2 YNNKEL (reference sequence). V shed 5 bases and J 5 bases; nucleotides not matched to a gene: 5. The CDR3 is made up of 13 amino acids. In DNA, the CDR3 is TGTGCCAGCAGCGTTAGACAGGGTTATGGCTACACCTTC. Its translation is CASSVRQGYGYTF.

This clonotype has ten or more counts. J is TRBJ1-2 and V is TRBV5-1, with unresolved D. Germline CDR1 and CDR2: SGHRS and YFSETQ. Trimming shortened V by 0 bases and J by 2 bases, and 5 bases separated the two germline ends. This CDR3 is built from 13 residues. The CDR3 spells CASSLGRNYGYTF. DNA of the CDR3: TGCGCCAGCAGCTTGGGGCGGAACTATGGCTACACCTTC.

In its sample, this clonotype was seen a few times. This chain connects TRBV5-4 to TRBJ2-2, with D perhaps matching TRBD1 (5 bases). V was shortened by 4 bases and J by 4 bases, with 11 bases between the two germline ends. This CDR3 spans 14 amino acids. Germline CDR1 is SGHNT and CDR2 is YYREEE (reference sequence). CDR3 region: CASSPGSGTGELFF. Written as DNA, the CDR3 is TGTGCCAGCAGCCCAGGGTCGGGCACCGGGGAGCTGTTTTTT.

In this sample, this clonotype turned up many times. The chain combines TRBV18 with TRBJ2-5, with TRBD1 matching over 7 bases. Losses at the gene ends were 5 bases for V and 7 bases for J; bases not matched to a gene: 16. Germline CDR1 KGHSH, CDR2 LQKENI. CDR3 length equals 16 residues. CDR3 residues: CASSTPQDRVRGTQYF. The CDR3 DNA sequence: TGTGCCAGCTCAACTCCCCAAGACAGGGTGCGAGGGACCCAGTACTTC.

This clonotype showed up just a few times. The chain combines TRBV5-8 with TRBJ1-5, with unresolved D. The CDR3 contains 14 residues. The V end was cut by 4 bases, the J end by 0 bases, with 8 bases between. Germline V gene data show CDR1 as SGHTS and CDR2 as YDEGEE. As DNA, the CDR3 is TGTGCCAGCAGCGCGGTTCGTAGCAATCAGCCCCAGCATTTT. Protein: CASSAVRSNQPQHF. The full variable domain, completed using reference TRBV5-8 and TRBJ1-5, is EAGVTQSPTHLIKTRGQQATLRCSPISGHTSVYWYQQALGLGLQFLLWYDEGEERNRGNFPPRFSGRQFPNYSSELNVNALELEDSALYLCASSAVRSNQPQHFGDGTRLSIL.

This chain links TRBV30 with TRBJ1-5, with TRBD1 matching over 7 bases. This CDR3 has 12 residues. CDR1 is GTSNPN, CDR2 SVGIG, per germline (reference sequence). V dropped 5 bases and J dropped 2; count of bases not matched to a gene: 0. CDR3 sequence: CAWGQGNQPQHF. Written as DNA, the CDR3 is TGTGCCTGGGGACAGGGCAATCAGCCCCAGCATTTT.

The sample holds many counts of this clonotype. The chain combines TRBV7-9 with TRBJ1-2, with 7 nucleotides matching TRBD1. CDR1 is SEHNR and CDR2 is FQNEAQ in the germline V gene (reference sequence). The CDR3 length is 12 residues. Trimming cost V 11 bases and J 2 bases; bases outside gene matches: 5. CDR3 DNA: TGTGCCGGCGGGACAGCAAACTATGGCTACACCTTC. Its translation is CAGGTANYGYTF.

The chain carries TRBV29-1 and TRBJ2-1; 9 bases line up with TRBD2. The V gene's germline CDR1 is SQVTM and CDR2 ANQGSEA. The V gene end was trimmed by 8 bases and the J gene end by 0 bases; junction bases not matched to a gene: 14. The CDR3 covers 17 residues. In nucleotides, the CDR3 is TGCAGCCATTCGGGTGCTAGCGGGGTGAGCTCCTACAATGAGCAGTTCTTC. Translating gives CSHSGASGVSSYNEQFF.

V gene TRBV12-5 combines with J gene TRBJ2-7, with a tentative D call TRBD2 (5 bases). The CDR3 contains 16 residues. Trimming removed 2 bases from V and 6 bases from J, with 20 bases in between. Germline V lookup: CDR1 LGHNT, CDR2 FRNRAP. The CDR3: CASGLPRGSALGEQYF. The CDR3 nucleotides read TGTGCTAGTGGTTTGCCTCGAGGGTCCGCCTTAGGCGAGCAGTACTTC.

The J gene is TRBJ2-1, the V gene TRBV5-4; D unresolved. This CDR3 is 12 amino acids long. Germline assignment: CDR1 SGHNT and CDR2 YYREEE (reference sequence). Trimming cost V 1 base and J 10 bases, with 9 bases left between them. The CDR3 DNA follows: TGTGCCAGCAGCTTGACGGTCCGAGAGCAGTTCTTC. Amino acid sequence: CASSLTVREQFF. Supplemented by reference TRBV5-4 and TRBJ2-1, the full variable domain reads ETGVTQSPTHLIKTRGQQVTLRCSSQSGHNTVSWYQQALGQGPQFIFQYYREEENGRGNFPPRFSGLQFPNYSSELNVNALELDDSALYLCASSLTVREQFFGPGTRLTVL.

This clonotype was seen ten or more times. V and J are TRBV6-5 and TRBJ1-2; possibly TRBD1 for D (6 bases). Germline values: CDR1 MNHEY, CDR2 SVGAGI. Deletions cut 5 bases from V and 3 bases from J, with 19 bases between. CDR3 length: 16 residues. CDR3: CASSPDRRGRDYGYTF. The CDR3 coding sequence is TGTGCCAGCAGTCCAGACCGGAGGGGGAGGGACTATGGCTACACCTTC.

The table lists this clonotype with a few counts. V usage is TRBV20-1 and J usage is TRBJ2-2; weak D call: TRBD1 (6 bases). The germline V and J ends were trimmed by 3 bases and 1 base, with 9 bases remaining between them. The CDR3 is 14 residues long. Looked up from germline, CDR1 is DFQATT and CDR2 is SNEGSKA (reference sequence). This CDR3 reads CSARGTLNTGELFF. CDR3 in DNA: TGCAGTGCTAGGGGGACACTGAACACCGGGGAGCTGTTTTTT.

The table lists this clonotype with a few counts. The J gene is TRBJ1-1, the V gene TRBV7-9, with D unresolved. CDR1 is SEHNR, CDR2 FQNEAQ, per germline (reference sequence). This CDR3 is built from 12 residues. V was shortened by 5 bases and J by 11 bases, with 15 bases between the two germline ends. CDR3 sequence reads: CASSVVPEVAFF. The CDR3 DNA is TGTGCCAGCAGCGTAGTCCCGGAGGTGGCTTTCTTT. Supplemented by reference TRBV7-9 and TRBJ1-1, the full variable domain reads DTGVSQNPRHKITKRGQNVTFRCDPISEHNRLYWYRQTLGQGPEFLTYFQNEAQLEKSRLLSDRFSAERPKGSFSTLEIQRTEQGDSAMYLCASSVVPEVAFFGQGTRLTVV.

The table lists this clonotype with many counts. The rearrangement joins TRBV6-4 to TRBJ2-1; 14 nucleotides agree with TRBD2. V shed 4 bases and J 6 bases; nucleotides not matched to a gene: 2. The CDR3 has 15 residues. Germline CDR1 and CDR2: MRHNA and SNTAGT. The CDR3 sequence is CASSVGTSGGNEQFF. CDR3 DNA: TGTGCCAGCAGTGTAGGGACTAGCGGGGGCAATGAGCAGTTCTTC.

This clonotype turned up a few times. The CDR3 nucleotides read TGTGCCAGCAGCCCCGCCGATGGGAGGAGCTACGAGCAGTACTTC. It translates to CASSPADGRSYEQYF. This sequence joins TRBV14 and TRBJ2-7, with a possible D match to TRBD2 (6 bases). The V gene lost 4 bases and the J gene lost 3 bases, with 16 bases spanning the gap. Germline V gene data show CDR1 as SGHDN and CDR2 as FVKESK. The CDR3 runs 15 residues.

The sample holds many counts of this clonotype. The chain employs TRBV4-3 and TRBJ2-6, with D tentatively TRBD2 (6 bases). With 3 bases removed from V and 2 bases from J, the gap between germline ends came to 23 bases. CDR1 and CDR2 (germline): LGHNA, YSLEER. The CDR3 contains 20 residues. This CDR3 reads CASSHAYGGERLAGANVLTF. For the CDR3, the DNA is TGCGCCAGCAGCCACGCATATGGCGGGGAACGTCTGGCTGGGGCCAACGTCCTGACTTTC.

This clonotype was seen more than once but under ten times. This rearrangement joins TRBV11-2 to TRBJ2-5, with 8 bases identical to TRBD2. CDR3 length: 13 amino acids. V gave up 4 bases and J gave up 5 bases; unmatched junction bases: 3. Germline V CDR1 and CDR2: SGHAT, FQNNGV. CDR3 DNA: TGTGCCAGCAGCTCGCGACTAGCGGAGACCCAGTACTTC. Translation gives CASSSRLAETQYF.